A selection of T cell receptor beta chains follows, all from one sample in a study of spatial heterogeneity in lung cancer. TCRdb processed the 5' RACE reads anew with MiXCR; each CDR3 protein has one entry. The repertoire consists of tens of thousands of distinct CDR3 sequences, with around 8.4% occurring once and the leading ten covering about 15%. Here the sequenced sample was PBMCs, taken at surgery. Receptors originate from a female donor with early-stage non-small cell lung cancer. Each CDR3 is given with its conserved first and last residue.

CASSSPPGQATGTDTQYF TRBV11-3
CSAREGGTAGNTIYF TRBV20-1
CASSLNYNQPQHF TRBV27
CASGLNPGNTIYF TRBV19
CASSQRRRQGAENEQFF TRBV3-1
CASSLYGPNTGELFF TRBV12-3/TRBV12-4
CASSLDWLGEQFF TRBV11-2
CSARPPYATEQFF TRBV20-1
CASTLGGGPYNEQFF TRBV6-2/TRBV6-3
CATPRRTSPLPF TRBV9
CASSATVGNQPQHF TRBV7-9
CASSAPPGFPYNEQFF TRBV6-1
CSARGWIQGVGYTF TRBV20-1
CASSPGQNYGYTF TRBV11-1
CASSLPGTANQPQHF TRBV28
CASSPTGQGVGYTF TRBV11-2
CASSSPGQISIGYTF TRBV28